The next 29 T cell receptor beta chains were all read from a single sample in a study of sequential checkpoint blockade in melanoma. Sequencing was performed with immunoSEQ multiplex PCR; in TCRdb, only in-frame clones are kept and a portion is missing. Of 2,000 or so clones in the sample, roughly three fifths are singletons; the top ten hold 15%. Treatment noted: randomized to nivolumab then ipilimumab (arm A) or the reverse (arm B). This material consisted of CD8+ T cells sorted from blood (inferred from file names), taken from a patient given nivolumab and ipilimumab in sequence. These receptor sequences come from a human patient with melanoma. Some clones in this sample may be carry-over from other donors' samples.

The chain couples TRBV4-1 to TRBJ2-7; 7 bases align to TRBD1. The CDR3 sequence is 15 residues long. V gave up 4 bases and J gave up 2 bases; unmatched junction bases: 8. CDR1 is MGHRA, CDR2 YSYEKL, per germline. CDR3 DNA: TGCGCCAGCAGCCCACAGGGGACGGGACCCTACGAGCAGTACTTC. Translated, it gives CASSPQGTGPYEQYF.

The CDR3 reads CASSEGAEYEQYF. CDR3 bases: TGTGCCAGCAGTGAAGGGGCAGAATACGAGCAGTACTTC. The V call is TRBV6-1, the J call TRBJ2-7; no definite D call. V was cut by 1 base and J by 4 bases, with 8 bases left in between. CDR1 and CDR2 from the germline V gene are MNHNS and SASEGT. This CDR3 is 13 amino acids long.

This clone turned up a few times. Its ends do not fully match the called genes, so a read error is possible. The CDR3 region is CAISESTGDYEQYF. The CDR3 coding sequence is TGTGCCATCAGTGAGTCAACAGGGGACTACGAGCAGTACTTC. The chain is built from TRBV6-5 and TRBJ2-7; TRBD1 aligns across 7 bases. The CDR3 has 14 amino acids. From germline, CDR1 is MNHEY and CDR2 SVGAGI.

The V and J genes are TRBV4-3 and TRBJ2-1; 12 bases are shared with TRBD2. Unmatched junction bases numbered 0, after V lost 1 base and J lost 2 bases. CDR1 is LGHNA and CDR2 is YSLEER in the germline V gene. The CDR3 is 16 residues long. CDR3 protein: CASSQGTSGAYNEQFF. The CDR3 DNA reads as TGCGCCAGCAGCCAAGGGACTAGCGGGGCCTACAATGAGCAGTTCTTC.

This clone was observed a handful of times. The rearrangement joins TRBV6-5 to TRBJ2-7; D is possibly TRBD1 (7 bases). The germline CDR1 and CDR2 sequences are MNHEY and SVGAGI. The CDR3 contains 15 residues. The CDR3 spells CSIRMQGGLAYEQYF. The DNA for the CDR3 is TGTTCCATCAGAATGCAGGGGGGCCTAGCCTACGAGCAGTACTTC.

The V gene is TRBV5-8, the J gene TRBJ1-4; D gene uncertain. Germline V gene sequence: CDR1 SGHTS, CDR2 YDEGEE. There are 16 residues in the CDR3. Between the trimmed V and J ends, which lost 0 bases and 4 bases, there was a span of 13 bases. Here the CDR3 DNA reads TGTGCCAGCAGCTTGGATCCCCAAGCTAATAATGAAAAACTGTTTTTT. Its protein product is CASSLDPQANNEKLFF.

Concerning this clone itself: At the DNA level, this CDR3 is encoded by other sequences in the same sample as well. Here the CDR3 DNA reads TGTGCCAGTAGTATCGACAGCTATGGCTACACCTTC. Protein: CASSIDSYGYTF. The chain uses TRBV19 and TRBJ1-2; tentative D call: TRBD1 (5 bases). The germline CDR1 and CDR2 sequences are LNHDA and SQIVND (reference sequence). The CDR3 has 12 amino acids. Trimming left V 3 bases short and J 4 bases short, with 6 bases between.

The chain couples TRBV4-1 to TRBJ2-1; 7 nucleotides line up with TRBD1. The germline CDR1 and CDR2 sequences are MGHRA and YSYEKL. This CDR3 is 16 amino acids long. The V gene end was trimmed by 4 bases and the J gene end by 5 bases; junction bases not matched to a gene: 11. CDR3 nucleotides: TGCGCCAGCAGCCCCTCGACAGGGATTTATAACAATGAGCAGTTCTTC. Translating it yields CASSPSTGIYNNEQFF.

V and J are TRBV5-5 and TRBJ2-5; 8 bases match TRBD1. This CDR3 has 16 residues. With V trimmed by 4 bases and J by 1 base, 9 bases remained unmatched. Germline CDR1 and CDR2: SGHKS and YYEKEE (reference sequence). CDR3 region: CASSPGTGTSQETQYF. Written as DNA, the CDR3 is TGTGCCAGCAGCCCCGGGACAGGTACCAGCCAAGAGACCCAGTACTTC. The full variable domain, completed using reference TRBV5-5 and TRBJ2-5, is DAGVTQSPTHLIKTRGQQVTLRCSPISGHKSVSWYQQVLGQGPQFIFQYYEKEERGRGNFPDRFSARQFPNYSSELNVNALLLGDSALYLCASSPGTGTSQETQYFGPGTRLLVL.

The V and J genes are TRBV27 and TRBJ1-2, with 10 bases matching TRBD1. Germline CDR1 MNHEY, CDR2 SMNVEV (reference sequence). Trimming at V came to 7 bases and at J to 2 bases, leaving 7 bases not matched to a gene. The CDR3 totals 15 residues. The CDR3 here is CASTLTGGVNYGYTF. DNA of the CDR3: TGTGCCAGCACTTTGACAGGGGGCGTAAACTATGGCTACACCTTC.

The CDR3 here is CASTEGHNSGNTIYF. The CDR3 DNA is TGTGCCAGCACCGAGGGACACAACTCTGGAAACACCATATATTTT. The V gene is TRBV6-6, the J gene TRBJ1-3, with a possible D match to TRBD1 (6 bases). The germline V gene encodes CDR1 MNHNY and CDR2 SVGAGI (reference sequence). This CDR3 has 15 residues. V lost 7 bases and J 0 bases, leaving 13 bases between the germline ends.

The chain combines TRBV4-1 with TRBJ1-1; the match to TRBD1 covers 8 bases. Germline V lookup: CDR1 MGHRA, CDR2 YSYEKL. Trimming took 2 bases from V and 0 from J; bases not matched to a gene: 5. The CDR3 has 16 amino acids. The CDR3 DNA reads TGCGCCAGCAGCCAACCCCCGGACAGGGTGAACACTGAAGCTTTCTTT. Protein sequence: CASSQPPDRVNTEAFF.

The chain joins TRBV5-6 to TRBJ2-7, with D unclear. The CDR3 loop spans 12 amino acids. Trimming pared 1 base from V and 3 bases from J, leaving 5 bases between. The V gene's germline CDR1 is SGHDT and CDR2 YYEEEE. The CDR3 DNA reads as TGTGCCAGCAGCTTGTCCCGCTACGAGCAGTACTTC. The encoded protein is CASSLSRYEQYF.

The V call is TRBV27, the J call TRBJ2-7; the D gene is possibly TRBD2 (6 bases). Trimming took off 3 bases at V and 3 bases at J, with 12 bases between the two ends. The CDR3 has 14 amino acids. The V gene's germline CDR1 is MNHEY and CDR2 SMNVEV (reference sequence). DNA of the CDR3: TGTGCCAGCAGTTTGGACGGGGGTGGCTACGAGCAGTACTTC. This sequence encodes CASSLDGGGYEQYF.

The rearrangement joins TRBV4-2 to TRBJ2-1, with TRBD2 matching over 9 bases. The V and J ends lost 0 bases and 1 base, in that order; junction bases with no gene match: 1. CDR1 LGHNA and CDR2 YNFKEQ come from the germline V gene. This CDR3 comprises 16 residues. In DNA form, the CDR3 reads TGTGCCAGCAGCCAAGATAGCGGGGGATCCTACAATGAGCAGTTCTTC. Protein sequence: CASSQDSGGSYNEQFF.

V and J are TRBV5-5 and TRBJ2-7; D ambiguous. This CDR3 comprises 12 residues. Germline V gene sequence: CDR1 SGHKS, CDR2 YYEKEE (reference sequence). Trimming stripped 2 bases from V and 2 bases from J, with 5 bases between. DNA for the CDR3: TGTGCCAGCAGCTTAACTACCTACGAGCAGTACTTC. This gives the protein CASSLTTYEQYF.

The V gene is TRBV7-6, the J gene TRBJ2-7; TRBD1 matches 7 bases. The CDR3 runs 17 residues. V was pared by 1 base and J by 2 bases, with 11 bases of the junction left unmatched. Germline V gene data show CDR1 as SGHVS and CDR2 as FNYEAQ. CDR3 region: CASSLDGDRGYPYEQYF. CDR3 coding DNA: TGTGCCAGCAGCTTAGACGGGGACAGAGGATATCCCTACGAGCAGTACTTC.

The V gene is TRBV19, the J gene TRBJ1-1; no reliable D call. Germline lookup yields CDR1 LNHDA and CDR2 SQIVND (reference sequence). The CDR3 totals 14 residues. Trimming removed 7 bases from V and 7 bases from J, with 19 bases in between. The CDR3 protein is CASTSPPRGGEAFF. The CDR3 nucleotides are TGTGCCAGTACCTCCCCCCCCCGGGGAGGTGAAGCTTTCTTT. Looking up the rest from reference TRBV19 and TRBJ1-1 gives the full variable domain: DGGITQSPKYLFRKEGQNVTLSCEQNLNHDAMYWYRQDPGQGLRLIYYSQIVNDFQKGDIAEGYSVSREKKESFPLTVTSAQKNPTAFYLCASTSPPRGGEAFFGQGTRLTVV.

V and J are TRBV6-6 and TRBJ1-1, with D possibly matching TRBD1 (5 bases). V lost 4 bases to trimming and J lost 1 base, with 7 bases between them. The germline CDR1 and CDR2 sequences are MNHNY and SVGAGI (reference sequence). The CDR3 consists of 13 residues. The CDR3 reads CASSLQENTEAFF. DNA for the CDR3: TGTGCCAGCAGTTTACAGGAGAACACTGAAGCTTTCTTT.

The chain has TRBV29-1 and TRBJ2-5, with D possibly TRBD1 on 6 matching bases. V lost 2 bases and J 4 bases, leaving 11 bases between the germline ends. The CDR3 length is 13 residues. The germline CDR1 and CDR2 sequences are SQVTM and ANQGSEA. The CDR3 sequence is CSVEPETGETQYF. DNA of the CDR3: TGCAGCGTTGAACCTGAGACAGGAGAGACCCAGTACTTC.

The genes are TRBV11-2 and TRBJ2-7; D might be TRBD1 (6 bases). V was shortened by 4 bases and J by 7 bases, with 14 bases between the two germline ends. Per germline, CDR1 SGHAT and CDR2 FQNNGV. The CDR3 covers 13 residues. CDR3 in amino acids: CASSYGTSFEQYF. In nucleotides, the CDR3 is TGTGCCAGCAGCTACGGGACATCCTTTGAGCAGTACTTC.

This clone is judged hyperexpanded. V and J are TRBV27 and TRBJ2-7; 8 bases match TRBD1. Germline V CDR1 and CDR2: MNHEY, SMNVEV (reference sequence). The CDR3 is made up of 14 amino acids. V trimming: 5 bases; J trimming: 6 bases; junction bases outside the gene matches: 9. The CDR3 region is CASSITGGPVEQYF. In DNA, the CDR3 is TGTGCCAGCAGTATCACAGGGGGGCCGGTCGAGCAGTACTTC.

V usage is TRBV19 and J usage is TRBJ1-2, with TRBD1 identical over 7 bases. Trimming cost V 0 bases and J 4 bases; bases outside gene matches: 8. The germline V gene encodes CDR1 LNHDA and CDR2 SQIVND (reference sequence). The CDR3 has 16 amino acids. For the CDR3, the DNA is TGTGCCAGTAGTATAGATCCGAACAGGGGAAGCTATGGCTACACCTTC. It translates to CASSIDPNRGSYGYTF.

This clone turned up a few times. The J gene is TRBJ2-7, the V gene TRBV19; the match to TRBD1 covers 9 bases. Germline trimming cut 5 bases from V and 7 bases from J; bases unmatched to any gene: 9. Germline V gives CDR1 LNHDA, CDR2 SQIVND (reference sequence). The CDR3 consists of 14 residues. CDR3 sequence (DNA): TGTGCCAGTAGTCAGGACAGGGGAATGGTTGAGCAGTACTTC. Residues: CASSQDRGMVEQYF.

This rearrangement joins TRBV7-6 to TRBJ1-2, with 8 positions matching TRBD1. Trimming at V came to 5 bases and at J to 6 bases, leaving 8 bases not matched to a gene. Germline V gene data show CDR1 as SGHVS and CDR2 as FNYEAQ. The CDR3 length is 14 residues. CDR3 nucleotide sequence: TGTGCCAGCAGCCCTCCGGGACAGGCCCATGGCTACACCTTC. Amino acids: CASSPPGQAHGYTF.

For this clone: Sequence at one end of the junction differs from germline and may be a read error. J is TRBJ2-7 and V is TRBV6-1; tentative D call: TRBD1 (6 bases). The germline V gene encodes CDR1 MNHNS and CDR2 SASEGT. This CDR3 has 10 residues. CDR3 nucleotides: TGTGCCAGCAGTGAGAGGGGGTGGACCTTC. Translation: CASSERGWTF.

The chain's CDR3 is CAIGTDPSSPNYGYTF. DNA for the CDR3: TGTGCAATCGGGACAGACCCATCGTCGCCTAACTATGGCTACACCTTC. The chain employs TRBV15 and TRBJ1-2; 7 nucleotides agree with TRBD1. The CDR3 sequence is 16 residues long. Germline CDR1 LNHNV, CDR2 YYDKDF (reference sequence).

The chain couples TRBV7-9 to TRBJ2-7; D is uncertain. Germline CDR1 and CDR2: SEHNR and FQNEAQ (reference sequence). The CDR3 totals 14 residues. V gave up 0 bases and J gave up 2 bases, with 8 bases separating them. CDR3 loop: CASSLAWRPYEQYF. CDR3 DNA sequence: TGTGCCAGCAGCTTAGCTTGGCGGCCCTACGAGCAGTACTTC. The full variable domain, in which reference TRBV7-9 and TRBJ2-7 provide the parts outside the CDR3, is DTGVSQNPRHKITKRGQNVTFRCDPISEHNRLYWYRQTLGQGPEFLTYFQNEAQLEKSRLLSDRFSAERPKGSFSTLEIQRTEQGDSAMYLCASSLAWRPYEQYFGPGTRLTVT.

Here the CDR3 reads CASSLGDSDTQYF. The CDR3 DNA sequence: TGTGCCAGCAGCTTAGGGGACTCAGATACGCAGTATTTT. The V call is TRBV5-6, the J call TRBJ2-3; TRBD2 is a possible D gene (6 bases). Germline V CDR1 and CDR2: SGHDT, YYEEEE. This CDR3 comprises 13 residues. V dropped 2 bases and J dropped 4 bases, with 8 bases sitting between them.